The following is a T cell receptor beta chain sequence with its context. The sample comes from a study of brain T cells in children with intractable seizures. Some clones are missing from TCRdb's copy, which holds only in-frame ones; the method was immunoSEQ multiplex PCR. The sample consists of about 76,000 clones, roughly 91% of them appearing once. From germline, CDR1 is SGHKS and CDR2 YYEKEE (reference sequence). This CDR3 is built from 16 residues. V gave up 2 bases and J gave up 0 bases, with 14 bases separating them. The clonotype was recovered from a boy less than two years old with tuberous sclerosis and intractable seizures. The gene calls are TRBV5-5 and TRBJ1-1; D gene ambiguous. The sample was peripheral blood, taken at surgery. CDR3 amino acids: CASSFLTDSMNTEAFF. CDR3 coding DNA: TGTGCCAGCAGCTTTCTGACGGACTCCATGAACACTGAAGCTTTCTTT.